A single sample gave rise to the 26 T cell receptor beta chains below, sequenced in a study of Graves' ophthalmopathy and Graves' hyperthyroidism. The TCR beta CDR3 regions underwent amplification from RNA transcripts. The first-round RT-PCR employed HTBI primers together with the Qiagen OneStep RT-PCR kit. A multiplex PCR was then performed as the second round. TCRdb re-derived calls from the multiplex PCR reads in MiXCR, one entry per CDR3 protein. The sample lists about 620,000 distinct CDR3 sequences, 20% to 25% occurring once. Material: peripheral blood. Receptors were obtained from a woman aged 18-35 years with stable Graves' hyperthyroidism. Some clones in this sample may be carry-over from other donors' samples.

There are many counts of this clonotype. CDR3 sequence reads: CATLDRDTEAFF. The CDR3 DNA follows: TGTGCCACCCTGGACAGGGACACTGAAGCTTTCTTT. This chain uses TRBV10-3 with TRBJ1-1; 8 positions agree with TRBD1. V dropped 10 bases and J dropped 3; count of bases not matched to a gene: 4. CDR3 length equals 12 residues. Germline CDR1 is ENHRY and CDR2 is SYGVKD.

The chain links TRBV6-1 to TRBJ2-7; maybe TRBD1 (5 bases). Trimming shortened V by 7 bases and J by 0 bases, and 10 bases separated the two germline ends. Germline values: CDR1 MNHNS, CDR2 SASEGT. CDR3 length: 13 amino acids. Written as DNA, the CDR3 is TGTGCCAGCAATCCGGACATCTCCTACGAGCAGTACTTC. Its translation: CASNPDISYEQYF.

Only a few counts were recorded for this clonotype. The chain couples TRBV5-1 to TRBJ1-1, with a tentative D call TRBD1 (6 bases). Germline V gene sequence: CDR1 SGHRS, CDR2 YFSETQ. This CDR3 comprises 15 residues. The V end lost 4 bases, the J end lost 6 bases, and 19 bases lay between the germline ends. The CDR3, as DNA: TGCGCCAGCAGCCCGGGGGACACCCGAACTGCTGAAGCTTTCTTT. It is translated as CASSPGDTRTAEAFF.

The V gene is TRBV6-1, the J gene TRBJ1-3; D may be TRBD1 (6 bases). The ends were cut back, 4 bases at V and 0 bases at J, with 10 bases in the middle. Germline V gene data show CDR1 as MNHNS and CDR2 as SASEGT. There are 15 residues in the CDR3. This CDR3 is CASSATGHSGNTIYF. In DNA, the CDR3 is TGTGCCAGCAGTGCCACAGGGCACTCTGGAAACACCATATATTTT.

Only a few counts were recorded for this clonotype. A much larger clonotype is one base distant, so this may be a read error. In nucleotides, the CDR3 is TGTACCACCAGCGGACGACAGGGGGTCACCGGGGAGCTGTTTTTT. Translation: CTTSGRQGVTGELFF. The chain uses TRBV15 and TRBJ2-2; 9 positions match TRBD1. The CDR3 length is 15 residues. Germline CDR1 reads LNHNV; CDR2 reads YYDKDF (reference sequence).

This clonotype has a handful of counts. The chain is built from TRBV3-1 and TRBJ1-2; 8 bases are shared with TRBD1. This CDR3 has 12 residues. Germline V lookup: CDR1 LGHDT, CDR2 YNNKEL (reference sequence). The trim removed 5 bases at V and 6 bases at J, leaving 2 bases unmatched. Written as DNA, the CDR3 is TGTGCCAGCAGCGCGGGACAGGATGGCTACACCTTC. This codes for CASSAGQDGYTF.

This chain connects TRBV9 to TRBJ2-7, with D possibly being TRBD1 or TRBD2 (5 bases each). The CDR3 extends over 17 amino acids. Trimming stripped 2 bases from V and 7 bases from J, with 25 bases between. In germline, CDR1 is SGDLS, CDR2 YYNGEE. DNA for the CDR3: TGTGCCAGCAGCGTGTACTCGGACGGGGCCAGATCAGGAGAGCAGTACTTC. Its translation: CASSVYSDGARSGEQYF.

In its sample, this clonotype was seen many times. The chain joins TRBV4-2 to TRBJ2-6; D call uncertain. This CDR3 has 14 residues. V dropped 0 bases and J dropped 4 bases, with 4 bases sitting between them. Germline CDR1 is LGHNA and CDR2 is YNFKEQ. The CDR3 coding sequence is TGTGCCAGCAGCCAAGAGGCGGGGGCCAACGTCCTGACTTTC. Residues: CASSQEAGANVLTF.

In its sample, this clonotype was seen many times. V is TRBV27 and J is TRBJ1-1; D gene unclear. Trimming shortened V by 3 bases and J by 1 base, and 12 bases separated the two germline ends. Germline lookup yields CDR1 MNHEY and CDR2 SMNVEV (reference sequence). The CDR3 sequence is 15 residues long. In DNA form, the CDR3 reads TGTGCCAGCAGTTTTTTCCCCGGCCAGAACACTGAAGCTTTCTTT. This gives the protein CASSFFPGQNTEAFF.

CDR3: CSARTGTGSSPLHF. CDR3 nucleotides: TGCAGTGCTAGAACCGGGACAGGGTCTTCACCCCTCCACTTT. The chain has TRBV20-1 and TRBJ1-6; 9 bases agree with TRBD1. Germline CDR1 reads DFQATT; CDR2 reads SNEGSKA (reference sequence). V lost 2 bases and J lost 9; bases outside the gene matches: 5. CDR3 length: 14 amino acids.

J is TRBJ2-7 and V is TRBV4-1; 9 bases are shared with TRBD1. V lost 0 bases, J lost 8 bases, and 8 bases stayed unmatched. Germline values: CDR1 MGHRA, CDR2 YSYEKL. The CDR3 spans 15 residues. The CDR3 coding sequence is TGCGCCAGCAGCCAAGATTGGGGGACAGGGATCAAGCAGTACTTC. As protein: CASSQDWGTGIKQYF.

This clonotype was recorded at least ten times. Mismatch with germline at one junction end may stem from a read error. CDR3 protein: CASSLSRSTEALF. As DNA, the CDR3 is TGTGCCAGCAGTTTATCGAGGAGCACTGAAGCTCTCTTT. V usage is TRBV27 and J usage is TRBJ1-1; D unclear. This CDR3 region has 13 residues. The V gene's germline CDR1 is MNHEY and CDR2 SMNVEV (reference sequence).

V usage is TRBV11-2 and J usage is TRBJ2-7; possibly TRBD2 for D (5 bases). The germline V gene has CDR1 SGHAT and CDR2 FQNNGV. The CDR3 has 16 residues. Trimming took 2 bases from V and 3 from J, leaving 17 bases between them. In DNA, the CDR3 is TGTGCCAGCAGCTTATCCGGAGGCGGCACAAACTACGAGCAGTACTTC. Translating it yields CASSLSGGGTNYEQYF.

This clonotype was observed a single time. This chain uses TRBV20-1 with TRBJ2-7; maybe TRBD2 (6 bases). Trimming shortened V by 0 bases and J by 4 bases, and 16 bases separated the two germline ends. The CDR3 extends over 15 amino acids. The V gene's germline CDR1 is DFQATT and CDR2 SNEGSKA (reference sequence). This CDR3 is CSAREPLSGPYEQYF. The DNA for the CDR3 is TGCAGTGCTAGAGAACCCCTAAGCGGGCCTTACGAGCAGTACTTC.

The table lists this clonotype with many counts. The chain carries TRBV12-3 or TRBV12-4 and TRBJ2-4, with TRBD2 matching over 14 bases. V was clipped by 6 bases and J by 0 bases; unmatched bases: 7. The CDR3 length is 18 residues. Written as DNA, the CDR3 is TGTGCCAGCAGACCGACTAGCGGGGGGGATAAAGCCAAAAACATTCAGTACTTC. The encoded protein is CASRPTSGGDKAKNIQYF.

This clonotype was recorded at least ten times. V gene TRBV19 combines with J gene TRBJ1-5; the match to TRBD1 covers 10 bases. The germline V gene encodes CDR1 LNHDA and CDR2 SQIVND (reference sequence). With V trimmed by 8 bases and J by 3 bases, 10 bases remained unmatched. The CDR3 loop spans 16 amino acids. The CDR3 region has the DNA TGTGCCAGTTCTGTGACAGGGGGCTGGGACAATCAGCCCCAGCATTTT. Protein sequence: CASSVTGGWDNQPQHF.

The sample holds many counts of this clonotype. V gene TRBV6-1 combines with J gene TRBJ1-5; the D is unclear. This CDR3 is 13 amino acids long. V was cut by 8 bases and J by 4 bases, with 12 bases left in between. CDR1 and CDR2 from the germline V gene are MNHNS and SASEGT. The CDR3 region has the DNA TGTGCCAGCGGTGGGGATTCAAATCAGCCCCAGCATTTT. Encoded protein: CASGGDSNQPQHF.

V is TRBV6-1 and J is TRBJ2-5; D is possibly TRBD1 or TRBD2 (5 bases each). The V gene's germline CDR1 is MNHNS and CDR2 SASEGT. The V and J ends lost 0 bases and 4 bases respectively, with 12 bases between them. CDR3 length: 15 amino acids. CDR3 nucleotides: TGTGCCAGCAGTGAAGCTGGTAGGGACGGAGAGACCCAGTACTTC. Translating it yields CASSEAGRDGETQYF.

This clonotype was counted at least ten times. V and J are TRBV6-1 and TRBJ1-1; D is perhaps TRBD1 (6 bases). Trimming removed 2 bases from V and 8 bases from J, with 12 bases in between. Germline lookup yields CDR1 MNHNS and CDR2 SASEGT. This CDR3 contains 13 residues. The CDR3: CASSESGGMEAFF. The CDR3 DNA sequence: TGTGCCAGCAGTGAAAGCGGGGGCATGGAAGCTTTCTTT.

The gene calls are TRBV7-8 and TRBJ2-3, with D perhaps matching TRBD1 (6 bases). This CDR3 spans 14 amino acids. The V end lost 8 bases, the J end lost 6 bases, and 18 bases lay between the germline ends. Germline V lookup: CDR1 SGHVS, CDR2 FQNEAQ. CDR3 nucleotides: TGTGCCAGCCTTGGAAGGGGGACCCCGGATACGCAGTATTTT. Translating gives CASLGRGTPDTQYF.

This clonotype was counted at least ten times. This chain links TRBV4-1 with TRBJ2-3; unclear D gene. The CDR3 runs 15 residues. The germline CDR1 and CDR2 sequences are MGHRA and YSYEKL. V was pared by 0 bases and J by 9 bases, with 16 bases between. The CDR3 sequence is CASSQERSADVTQYF. The CDR3 coding sequence is TGCGCCAGCAGCCAAGAAAGGAGTGCCGACGTGACGCAGTATTTT.

This clonotype was recorded at least ten times. The genes are TRBV6-1 and TRBJ1-2, with D perhaps TRBD1 (5 bases). The CDR3 runs 16 residues. V was shortened by 10 bases and J by 0 bases, with 21 bases between the two germline ends. Germline assignment: CDR1 MNHNS and CDR2 SASEGT. CDR3 nucleotides: TGTGCCACCCGGGACGCGTTACACCTCCCTAACTATGGCTACACCTTC. This sequence encodes CATRDALHLPNYGYTF.

This clonotype was observed at least ten times. The chain has TRBV10-2 and TRBJ2-7; 9 bases are shared with TRBD1. Germline CDR1 and CDR2: WSHSY and SAAADI. With 7 bases clipped from V and 0 bases from J, the junction kept 1 base outside the gene matches. The CDR3 length is 13 residues. For the CDR3, the DNA is TGCGCCAGCATGGGACAGGGCTCCTACGAGCAGTACTTC. Amino acids: CASMGQGSYEQYF.

This clonotype was counted many times. The chain employs TRBV11-2 and TRBJ2-5, with no clear D. V lost 4 bases and J 2 bases, leaving 8 bases between the germline ends. This CDR3 region has 13 residues. Germline V lookup: CDR1 SGHAT, CDR2 FQNNGV. This CDR3 is CASSYVVQETQYF. CDR3 DNA: TGTGCCAGCAGCTACGTCGTGCAAGAGACCCAGTACTTC.

The V and J genes are TRBV20-1 and TRBJ2-7; a weak D match, TRBD1 (5 bases). In germline, CDR1 is DFQATT, CDR2 SNEGSKA (reference sequence). The CDR3 is 13 residues long. Trimming removed 0 bases at V and 3 bases at J, with 9 bases between. CDR3 bases: TGCAGTGCTAGAGATGACAGTTTCTACGAGCAGTACTTC. Translated, it gives CSARDDSFYEQYF.

For the CDR3, the DNA is TGTGCCAGCAGCTTCCGGACTAGCGGGACCCCCGGGGAGCTGTTTTTT. This codes for CASSFRTSGTPGELFF. The chain is built from TRBV11-2 and TRBJ2-2, with TRBD2 identical over 12 bases. CDR1 is SGHAT and CDR2 is FQNNGV in the germline V gene. This CDR3 region has 16 residues. The V and J ends lost 3 bases and 6 bases, in that order; junction bases with no gene match: 5.